What follows are 13 T cell receptor beta chains derived from one specimen sequenced in a study of tumor-infiltrating lymphocytes in primary liver carcinoma. TCR beta cDNA was prepared out of 500 ng total RNA by means of a constant-region primer. Researchers made the TCR beta libraries by running three nested multiplex PCR rounds with slightly modified ARM-PCR. The first two PCR rounds used TRBV1-TRBV30 forward primers with a C-beta reverse primer, about 10 cycles each. TCRdb recomputed calls from the multiplex PCR reads with MiXCR, one row per CDR3 protein. The sample yields 90,000 to 100,000 distinct CDR3 sequences, approximately 71% seen once. Co-extraction of RNA and DNA was performed on about 19-32 mg of unsorted bulk tissue. Sequencing used liver tumor tissue from sampling region 5. The subset was: tumor region T5, tumor centre. The receptors originated from a woman aged 55-70 years with primary liver carcinoma and hepatitis B virus infection.

Turning to this clonotype: A much bigger clone sits one base away, suggesting this may be a read error. The V and J genes are TRBV6-5 and TRBJ1-1; D is unclear. Germline values: CDR1 MNHEY, CDR2 SVGAGI. This CDR3 is 14 amino acids long. The CDR3 spells CASSYSAGNTETFF. DNA for the CDR3: TGTGCCAGCAGTTACTCGGCCGGAAACACTGAAACTTTCTTT.

At least ten counts were recorded for this clonotype. The V and J genes are TRBV4-2 and TRBJ2-1; 12 bases map to TRBD2. Trimming took 5 bases from V and 3 from J; bases not matched to a gene: 5. This CDR3 has 16 residues. Germline values: CDR1 LGHNA, CDR2 YNFKEQ. CDR3 sequence: CASSTRLAGDYNEQFF. The DNA for the CDR3 is TGTGCCAGCAGCACCCGACTAGCGGGAGACTACAATGAGCAGTTCTTC.

Of note for this clonotype: An end of the junction differs from the germline gene, which may be a read error. The chain has TRBV6-6 and TRBJ2-1, with TRBD2 matching 10 bases. CDR3 length: 17 residues. CDR1 and CDR2 from the germline V gene are MNHNY and SVGAGI (reference sequence). CDR3 nucleotide sequence: TGTGCCAGCAGTTACTCCTCTCTAGCGGGGGTCTACAATGATCAGTTCTTC. Translated, it gives CASSYSSLAGVYNDQFF.

This clonotype has a single count. The rearrangement uses TRBV7-9 and TRBJ1-1, with unresolved D. With 4 bases removed from V and 12 bases from J, the gap between germline ends came to 18 bases. This CDR3 region has 13 residues. The germline V gene encodes CDR1 SEHNR and CDR2 FQNEAQ (reference sequence). CDR3 region: CASSSSVTPVTFF. The CDR3 bases are TGTGCCAGCAGCTCATCGGTCACCCCGGTAACTTTCTTT.

In this sample, this clonotype turned up a few times. The CDR3 DNA sequence: TGTGCCAGCAGTTTGGACAGGACTACAGATACGCAGTATTTT. Its protein product is CASSLDRTTDTQYF. This rearrangement joins TRBV2 to TRBJ2-3; 7 nucleotides match TRBD1. V trimming: 5 bases; J trimming: 3 bases; junction bases outside the gene matches: 5. The germline CDR1 and CDR2 sequences are SNHLY and FYNNEI. The CDR3 covers 14 residues.

Regarding this clonotype: The junction does not match germline at one end; this may be a read error. The chain recombines TRBV5-4 with TRBJ1-2, with D possibly being TRBD1 (5 bases). From germline, CDR1 is SGHNT and CDR2 YYREEE (reference sequence). The CDR3 runs to 13 residues. This chain's CDR3 is CASGEGTNYGYTF. The CDR3 region has the DNA TGTGCCAGCGGTGAAGGGACCAACTATGGTTACACCTTC.

Comments on this clonotype: Compared with germline, one end of the junction differs, possibly owing to a read error. The CDR3, as DNA: TGCACCAGCAGGACGACAGGGGGCGGCACAGATACGCAGTATTTT. It translates to CTSRTTGGGTDTQYF. J is TRBJ2-3 and V is TRBV5-1; 10 bases map to TRBD1. The CDR3 is made up of 15 amino acids. Germline-derived CDR1 and CDR2 are SGHRS and YFSETQ.

This clonotype is large (0.1 to 1%) within its sample. The chain recombines TRBV29-1 with TRBJ2-1; possible D gene TRBD1, 5 bases. The germline CDR1 and CDR2 sequences are SQVTM and ANQGSEA. The V end was cut by 3 bases, the J end by 7 bases, with 16 bases between. This CDR3 has 14 residues. CDR3 in amino acids: CSVDLEGRGNEQFF. Written as DNA, the CDR3 is TGCAGCGTTGACCTGGAAGGTAGGGGAAATGAGCAGTTCTTC.

Turning to this clonotype: A much larger clone lies a single base off, so this may be a read error. Without the conserved terminal phenylalanine or tryptophan, this CDR3 likely stems from a read error. This chain connects TRBV7-9 to TRBJ2-3; 7 nucleotides match TRBD2. The J segment lost 5 bases and the V segment lost 5 bases, leaving 10 bases of the junction unmatched. The CDR3 loop spans 15 amino acids. Germline loops: CDR1 SEHNR, CDR2 FQNEAQ (reference sequence). The CDR3 sequence: CASSRLRGGGDTQYI. The CDR3 DNA reads as TGTGCCAGCAGCCGACTACGCGGGGGAGGAGATACGCAGTATATT.

Turning to this clonotype: The junction shows a germline mismatch at one end, possibly a read error. The chain has TRBV6-1 and TRBJ2-7; 8 bases agree with TRBD1. This CDR3 has 14 residues. The germline V gene has CDR1 MNHNS and CDR2 SASEGT. CDR3 nucleotides: TGTGCCAACAGTGAAATGGGACAGGCCGCCGAGCAGTACTTC. Translating it yields CANSEMGQAAEQYF.

Note on this clonotype: Lacking the conserved final phenylalanine or tryptophan, this CDR3 likely reflects a read error. It is unclear where the CDR3 begins or ends on the DNA, so no DNA is shown, and the CDR3 is as TCRdb lists it. This chain uses TRBV11-2 with TRBJ2-1; the table names TRBD2, a call not compared with the DNA. The CDR3 is 16 amino acids long, termini counted. Looked up from germline, CDR1 is SGHAT and CDR2 is FQNNGV. The chain's CDR3 is CASSLERAGGSNEQLS.

The chain links TRBV28 to TRBJ1-2; no clear D. The CDR3 covers 13 residues. Germline lookup yields CDR1 MDHEN and CDR2 SYDVKM. The ends were cut back, 3 bases at V and 8 bases at J, with 13 bases in the middle. DNA for the CDR3: TGTGCCAGCAGTTTCAGCGGGGTCCCCGGCTACACCTTC. Encoded protein: CASSFSGVPGYTF.

The chain uses TRBV6-1 and TRBJ2-1, with D possibly being TRBD1 or TRBD2 (5 bases each). CDR3 length: 15 amino acids. With 6 bases removed from V and 5 bases from J, the gap between germline ends came to 17 bases. Germline V CDR1 and CDR2: MNHNS, SASEGT. The CDR3 loop reads CASSEIGTEDNEQFF. DNA for the CDR3: TGTGCCAGCAGCGAAATAGGGACGGAGGACAATGAGCAGTTCTTC.